One T cell receptor beta chain is described in this entry. Its matching antigen is unknown. The data stem from a study of T cell responses to AZD1222 COVID-19 vaccine. General study points: AZD1222 recipients seropositive at baseline numbered only 6 or 7. It should be noted that donors were predominantly white British and more often female, and clonal diversity was possibly underestimated. None of the repertoires were sampled until the peak T cell response had passed. When two AZD1222 doses had been given, Spike-specific TCR breadth and depth rose.

Sequencing used immunoSEQ multiplex PCR; TCRdb keeps in-frame clones, though not all of them. This repertoire shows 180,000 or so clones, more than 70% found once; its top ten account for roughly 25%. This CDR3 is built from 13 residues. Trimming took 5 bases from V and 3 from J, leaving 11 bases between them. Germline V lookup: CDR1 LNHDA, CDR2 SQIVND (reference sequence). The V gene is TRBV19, the J gene TRBJ2-7; no clear D gene. This TCR was sampled from an adult who received the AZD1222 COVID-19 vaccine. This material consisted of peripheral blood, taken 28 days after the second AZD1222 dose. CDR3 in DNA: TGTGCCAGTAGTGCTTTTCACAACTACGAGCAGTACTTC. Amino acids: CASSAFHNYEQYF. Using reference TRBV19 and TRBJ2-7 for the parts outside the CDR3, the full variable domain is DGGITQSPKYLFRKEGQNVTLSCEQNLNHDAMYWYRQDPGQGLRLIYYSQIVNDFQKGDIAEGYSVSREKKESFPLTVTSAQKNPTAFYLCASSAFHNYEQYFGPGTRLTVT.